What follows is one TCR beta chain and its context. The antigen it binds to is not known. Base qualities are not provided; no much larger clone lies one nucleotide away. This sample was taken from a study of OX40 agonist ivuxolimab in advanced cancers. Some background on the complete study: Ivuxolimab was a fully human IgG2 agonistic monoclonal antibody targeting the costimulatory receptor OX40 (CD134). Intravenous ivuxolimab was administered to patients every 2 weeks at six dose levels: 0.01, 0.1, 0.3, 1.5, 3 and 10 mg/kg. Of the 50 or so patients in dose escalation, some 20 had hepatocellular carcinoma, roughly 15 had melanoma, 9 had renal cell carcinoma and 9 had head and neck cancer. A male proportion of under 85% and a mean age of roughly 58 years, ranging from about 23 to 90, were recorded for the dose-escalation cohort. Prior anti-PD-1, anti-PD-L1 or anti-CTLA-4 therapy was permitted, and approximately 39% of dose-escalation patients had received checkpoint inhibitors. Partial responses were achieved by three dose-escalation patients, of whom one had hepatocellular carcinoma and two had cutaneous melanoma. Peripheral TCRbeta sequencing was intended to test whether TCR sequence diversity was altered and clonal T-cell expansion was caused by ivuxolimab. The paper reports the monotherapy dose-escalation portion (N of about 51 patients) of the phase I ivuxolimab trial.

The CDR3 spans 12 residues, from the cysteine through the phenylalanine. Here the CDR3 DNA is all that survives: 36 bases in frame from base 1. CDR1 SEHNR and CDR2 FQNEAQ were looked up in the germline V gene (reference sequence). The V and J ends are trimmed by 3 bases and 12 bases, leaving 14 bases between them. Patients with a history of autoimmune disease or receiving systemic immunosuppression were excluded from the trial. Peripheral blood for TCR sequencing was drawn from every dose cohort at baseline, at cycle 4 day 1 and at cycle 7 day 1. Samples were obtained from an open-label, multicenter, first-in-human phase I dose-escalation trial of ivuxolimab. Adults with locally advanced or metastatic melanoma, renal cell, hepatocellular, or head and neck squamous cell carcinoma were enrolled in the trial. Before TCR sequencing, CD4+ T cells and CD8+ T cells were sorted from peripheral blood as separate populations.

The investigation overall reported the following: At doses of 0.1 to 3.0 mg/kg, clonal expansion of both CD4+ and CD8+ T cells in blood was seen between baseline and week 6. Which antigens the clonally expanded peripheral T cells were specific for was not determined. After ivuxolimab, expanded clones were on average more numerous among CD8+ T cells than among CD4+ T cells. In the 0.1-3.0 mg/kg groups, partial responders were among the patients with the lowest normalized peripheral clonal expansion, particularly in CD8+ T cells. Low levels of normalized T-cell clonal expansion were also seen in some patients who did not respond.

For sequencing of the TCRbeta CDR3 region, genomic DNA was extracted from the sorted cells. The immunoSEQ Assay was used to sequence the TCRbeta CDR3 regions. Not all clones reach the TCRdb copy of this immuneACCESS table, which keeps in-frame sequences only. Checked studies attribute under half of the gap to unresolved V genes and leave the rest unexplained. This sample lists 35,000 to 50,000 clones; 75% to 90% were detected once. Of the sample, approximately 0.52% falls within the top ten clones. The TCR originated in an adult with an advanced solid tumor such as melanoma, head and neck, liver or kidney cancer. This material consisted of CD4+ or CD8+ T cells sorted from blood, taken in a trial of the OX40 agonist ivuxolimab. Recombination connected TRBV7-9 to TRBJ1-2; a weak D assignment points to TRBD1 (6 bases agree). The CDR3 corresponds to CASSFRNRGDTF. In nucleotide form, the sequence is TGTGCCAGCAGCTTCAGGAATAGGGGGGACACCTTC.